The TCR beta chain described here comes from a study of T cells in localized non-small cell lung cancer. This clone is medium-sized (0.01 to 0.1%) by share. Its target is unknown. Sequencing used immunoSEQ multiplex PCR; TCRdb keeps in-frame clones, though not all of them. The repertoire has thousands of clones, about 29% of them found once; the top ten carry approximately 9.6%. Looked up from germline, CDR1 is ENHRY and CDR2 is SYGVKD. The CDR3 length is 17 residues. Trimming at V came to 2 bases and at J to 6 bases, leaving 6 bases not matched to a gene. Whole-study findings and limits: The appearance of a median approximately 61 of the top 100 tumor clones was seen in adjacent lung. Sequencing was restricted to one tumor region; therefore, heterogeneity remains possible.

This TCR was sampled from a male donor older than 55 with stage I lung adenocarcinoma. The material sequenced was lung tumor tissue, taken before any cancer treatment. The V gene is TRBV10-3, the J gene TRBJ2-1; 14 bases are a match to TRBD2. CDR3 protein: CAISEGGLAGEVNEQFF. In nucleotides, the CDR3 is TGTGCCATCAGTGAGGGGGGACTAGCGGGAGAGGTCAATGAGCAGTTCTTC.